This TCR beta chain was profiled in a study of T cell responses to AZD1222 COVID-19 vaccine. Profiling relied on immunoSEQ multiplex PCR, and the TCRdb table lists in-frame clones only, not all of them. The repertoire holds some 110,000 clones, approximately 85% seen once, with roughly 3.9% in the top ten. V was pared by 4 bases and J by 5 bases, with 3 bases of the junction left unmatched. The CDR3 has 14 residues. Germline V CDR1 and CDR2: KGHSH, LQKENI. This sample comprised peripheral blood, obtained on day 0 of MenACWY control vaccination. The source is an adult in good health. V usage is TRBV18 and J usage is TRBJ2-7; 12 nucleotides agree with TRBD1. For the CDR3, the DNA is TGTGCCAGCTCACTGGGACAGGGGGCGGACGAGCAGTACTTC. Residues: CASSLGQGADEQYF.